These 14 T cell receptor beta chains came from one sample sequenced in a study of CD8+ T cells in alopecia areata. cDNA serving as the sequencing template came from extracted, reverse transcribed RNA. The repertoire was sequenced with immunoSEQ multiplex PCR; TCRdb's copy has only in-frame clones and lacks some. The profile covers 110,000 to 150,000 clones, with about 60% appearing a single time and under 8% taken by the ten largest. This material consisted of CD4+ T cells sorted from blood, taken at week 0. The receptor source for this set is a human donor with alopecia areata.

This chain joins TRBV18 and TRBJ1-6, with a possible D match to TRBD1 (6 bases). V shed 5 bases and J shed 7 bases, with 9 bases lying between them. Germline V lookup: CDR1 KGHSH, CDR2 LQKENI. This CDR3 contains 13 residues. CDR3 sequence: CASSEDSNSPLHF. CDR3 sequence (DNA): TGTGCCAGCTCAGAGGACAGCAATTCACCCCTCCACTTT.

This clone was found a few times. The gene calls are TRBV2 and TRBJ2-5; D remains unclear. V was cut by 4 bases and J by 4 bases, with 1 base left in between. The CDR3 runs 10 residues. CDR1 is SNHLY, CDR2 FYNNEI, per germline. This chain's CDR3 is CASSGETQYF. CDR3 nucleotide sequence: TGTGCCAGCAGTGGAGAGACCCAGTACTTC.

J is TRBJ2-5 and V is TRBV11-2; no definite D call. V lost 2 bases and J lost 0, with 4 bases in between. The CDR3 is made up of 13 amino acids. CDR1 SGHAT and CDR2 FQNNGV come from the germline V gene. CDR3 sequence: CASSLSYQETQYF. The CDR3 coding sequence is TGTGCCAGCAGCTTAAGCTACCAAGAGACCCAGTACTTC. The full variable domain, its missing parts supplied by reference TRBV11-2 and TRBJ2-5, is EAGVAQSPRYKIIEKRQSVAFWCNPISGHATLYWYQQILGQGPKLLIQFQNNGVVDDSQLPKDRFSAERLKGVDSTLKIQPAKLEDSAVYLCASSLSYQETQYFGPGTRLLVL.

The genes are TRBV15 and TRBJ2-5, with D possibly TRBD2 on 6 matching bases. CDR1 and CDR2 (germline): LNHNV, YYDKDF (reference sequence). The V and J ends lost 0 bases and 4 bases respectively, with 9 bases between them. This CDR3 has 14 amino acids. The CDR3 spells CATSRDLGGETQYF. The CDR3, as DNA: TGTGCCACCAGCAGAGATCTGGGGGGAGAGACCCAGTACTTC.

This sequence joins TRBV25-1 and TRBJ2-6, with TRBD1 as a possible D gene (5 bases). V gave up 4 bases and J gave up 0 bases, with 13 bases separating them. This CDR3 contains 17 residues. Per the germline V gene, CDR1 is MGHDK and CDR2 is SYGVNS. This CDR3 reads CASSGIRQFSGANVLTF. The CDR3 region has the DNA TGTGCCAGCAGTGGGATTCGACAGTTCTCTGGGGCCAACGTCCTGACTTTC.

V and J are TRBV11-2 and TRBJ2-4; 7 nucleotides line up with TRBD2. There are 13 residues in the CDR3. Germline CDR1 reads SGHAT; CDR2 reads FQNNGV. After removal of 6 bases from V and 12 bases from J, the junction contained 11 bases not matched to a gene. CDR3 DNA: TGTGCCAGCAGAAGACTAGCCTCCCCAGCTCAGTACTTC. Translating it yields CASRRLASPAQYF. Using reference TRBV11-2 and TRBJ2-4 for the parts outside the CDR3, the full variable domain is EAGVAQSPRYKIIEKRQSVAFWCNPISGHATLYWYQQILGQGPKLLIQFQNNGVVDDSQLPKDRFSAERLKGVDSTLKIQPAKLEDSAVYLCASRRLASPAQYFGAGTRLSVL.

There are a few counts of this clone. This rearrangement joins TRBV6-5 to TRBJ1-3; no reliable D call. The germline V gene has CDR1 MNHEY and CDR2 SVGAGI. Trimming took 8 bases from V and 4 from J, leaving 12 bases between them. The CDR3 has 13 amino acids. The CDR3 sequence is CASGYPEGNTIYF. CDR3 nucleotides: TGTGCCAGCGGATACCCGGAGGGAAACACCATATATTTT.

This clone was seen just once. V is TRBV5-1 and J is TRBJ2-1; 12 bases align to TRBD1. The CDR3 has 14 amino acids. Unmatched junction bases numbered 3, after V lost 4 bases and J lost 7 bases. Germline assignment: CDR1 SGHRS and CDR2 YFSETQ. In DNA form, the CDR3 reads TGCGCCAGCAGCGAGGGACAGGGGGCGAATGAGCAGTTCTTC. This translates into CASSEGQGANEQFF.

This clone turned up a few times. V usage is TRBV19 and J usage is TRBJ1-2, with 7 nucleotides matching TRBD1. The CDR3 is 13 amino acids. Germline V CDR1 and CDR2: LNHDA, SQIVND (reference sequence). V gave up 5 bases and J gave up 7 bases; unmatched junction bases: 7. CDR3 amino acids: CASSAWTGSGYTF. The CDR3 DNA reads TGTGCCAGTAGTGCCTGGACAGGTTCTGGCTACACCTTC. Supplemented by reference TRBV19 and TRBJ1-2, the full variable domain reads DGGITQSPKYLFRKEGQNVTLSCEQNLNHDAMYWYRQDPGQGLRLIYYSQIVNDFQKGDIAEGYSVSREKKESFPLTVTSAQKNPTAFYLCASSAWTGSGYTFGSGTRLTVV.

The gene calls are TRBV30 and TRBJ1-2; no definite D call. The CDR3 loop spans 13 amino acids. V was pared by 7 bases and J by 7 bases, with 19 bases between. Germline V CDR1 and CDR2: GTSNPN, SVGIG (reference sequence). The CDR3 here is CASSLIGPGGYTF. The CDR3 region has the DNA TGTGCCTCCTCCTTGATCGGGCCGGGTGGCTACACCTTC. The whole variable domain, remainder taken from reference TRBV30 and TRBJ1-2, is SQTIHQWPATLVQPVGSPLSLECTVEGTSNPNLYWYRQAAGRGLQLLFYSVGIGQISSEVPQNLSASRPQDRQFILSSKKLLLSDSGFYLCASSLIGPGGYTFGSGTRLTVV.

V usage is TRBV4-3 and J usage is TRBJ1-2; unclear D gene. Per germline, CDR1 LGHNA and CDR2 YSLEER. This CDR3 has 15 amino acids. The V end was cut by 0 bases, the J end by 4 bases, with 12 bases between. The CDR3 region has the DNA TGCGCCAGCAGCCAAGATGTAACTGGGCGCTATGGCTACACCTTC. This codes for CASSQDVTGRYGYTF.

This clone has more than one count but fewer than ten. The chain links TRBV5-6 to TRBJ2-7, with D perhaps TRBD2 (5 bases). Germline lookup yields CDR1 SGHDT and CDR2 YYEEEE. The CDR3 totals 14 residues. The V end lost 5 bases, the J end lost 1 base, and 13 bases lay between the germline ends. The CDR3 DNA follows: TGTGCCAGCAGGCATGGAGGCGGATCCTACGAGCAGTACTTC. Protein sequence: CASRHGGGSYEQYF. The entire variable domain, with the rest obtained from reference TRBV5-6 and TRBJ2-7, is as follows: DAGVTQSPTHLIKTRGQQVTLRCSPKSGHDTVSWYQQALGQGPQFIFQYYEEEERQRGNFPDRFSGHQFPNYSSELNVNALLLGDSALYLCASRHGGGSYEQYFGPGTRLTVT.

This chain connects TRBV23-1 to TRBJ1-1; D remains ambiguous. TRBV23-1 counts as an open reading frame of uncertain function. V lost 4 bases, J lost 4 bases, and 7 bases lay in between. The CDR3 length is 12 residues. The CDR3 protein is CASSPVLTEAFF. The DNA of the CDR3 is TGCGCCAGCAGTCCAGTCCTCACTGAAGCTTTCTTT.

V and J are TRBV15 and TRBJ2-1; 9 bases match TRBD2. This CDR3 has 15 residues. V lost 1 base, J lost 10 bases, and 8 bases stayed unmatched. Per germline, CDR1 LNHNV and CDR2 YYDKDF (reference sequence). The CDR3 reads CATSRVSGGPREQFF. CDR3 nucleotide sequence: TGTGCCACCAGCAGAGTTAGCGGGGGCCCCAGGGAGCAGTTCTTC.